Reported below is one T cell receptor (beta chain). Method: immunoSEQ multiplex PCR; TCRdb's copy keeps in-frame clones and lacks some. The sample holds some 42,000 clones, 90% seen once. This entry comes from a study of blood T cell repertoires in COVID-19. Overall study: The United States, Italy and Spain were the sources of the acute and convalescent COVID-19 samples. PBMCs, B-cell-depleted T cells, or T cells were the source of the cDNA or gDNA that made up the material.

Sample: peripheral blood. This TCR was sampled from a man aged 50 or older with active COVID-19.

CDR3 sequence (DNA): TGTGCTAGTGGTTTGGTACGGGGGGGCCAGGTCTCCTACAATGAGCAGTTCTTC. Its translation is CASGLVRGGQVSYNEQFF. V usage is TRBV12-5 and J usage is TRBJ2-1; 8 nucleotides align to TRBD2. Germline CDR1 and CDR2: LGHNT and FRNRAP. This CDR3 is built from 18 residues. Trimming at V came to 0 bases and at J to 0 bases, leaving 7 bases not matched to a gene.